This T cell receptor beta chain stems from a study of Graves' ophthalmopathy and Graves' hyperthyroidism. The CDR3 sequence is 16 residues long. CDR1 and CDR2 (germline): MNHEY, SVGAGI. V trimming: 0 bases; J trimming: 4 bases; junction bases outside the gene matches: 5. Hyperthyroidism counted as stable given no ophthalmopathy within 18 months of follow-up. Included hyperthyroidism patients were aged 18 to 65 and newly diagnosed (under 2 months' duration). Amplification of TCR beta CDR3 regions used RNA transcripts. First-round RT-PCR used HTBI primers; second-round multiplex PCR followed. Each CDR3 protein is one row after TCRdb ran MiXCR on the multiplex PCR reads. This table holds 400,000 to 450,000 distinct CDR3 sequences, roughly 21% found once.

Sequencing input: peripheral blood. The origin of this receptor is a woman aged 18-30 years with stable Graves' hyperthyroidism. The chain uses TRBV6-5 and TRBJ1-2; 10 nucleotides match TRBD1. The CDR3 region has the DNA TGTGCCAGCAGTTACTCGACAGGGGGCGGCGGCTATGGCTACACCTTC. Amino acid sequence: CASSYSTGGGGYGYTF.